This TCR beta chain was sequenced during a study of blood T cell repertoires in COVID-19 (dated by TCRdb to the early 2020s). About the investigation overall: Samples covering the acute and convalescent phases of COVID-19 were provided by collaborators in the United States, Italy and Spain. The prospective study material was composed of cDNA or gDNA derived from T cells, B-cell-depleted T cells, or PBMCs. Subjects who had been exposed to COVID-19, were actively infected with it, or had recovered from it provided the deeply sampled blood TCRbeta repertoires that made up the dataset. The repertoires were made available in a free public database intended to serve as a resource for research on the immune response to SARS-CoV-2. Samples came from the ongoing ImmuneRACE study (first 160 participants) plus 1,254 subjects from 6 global collaborators. The sample metadata nearly always contained a de-identified subject ID, COVID-19 status, age in years and sex. HLA class I and class II types, where available, came from metadata supplied by the sample provider rather than from assay-based typing. The study at large found these results: How much clinical and demographic metadata was included differed by source and by participant, and the metadata was provided uncurated.

For this clone: Its antigen is currently not known. It has no much larger one-base neighbor in the sample; base qualities were not kept.

Germline trimming amounts to 6 bases on V and 4 bases on J, with 10 as the count of junction bases outside the gene matches. From cysteine to phenylalanine, the CDR3 is 15 amino acids long. Just CDR3 DNA is preserved here, 45 bases in frame from base 1. Reading the germline V gene (reference sequence) gives CDR1 MNHEY and CDR2 SMNVEV. Whole blood was collected in K2EDTA tubes by collaborating institutions according to the institutions' own protocols. For TCRbeta analysis, collaborators shipped samples as frozen whole blood, isolated PBMCs, or DNA extracted from either of those sample types. The immunoSEQ Assay, a bias-controlled multiplex PCR, was used to amplify TCRbeta CDR3 regions from genomic DNA. As for the original processing: The number of nucleated cells in each sample was estimated by amplification of reference gene primers within the assay. To quantify the absolute abundance of each unique TCRbeta CDR3 rearrangement, sequence reads were collapsed and filtered. For each sample, productive Simpson clonality was calculated as the square root of Simpson's diversity index across productive rearrangements. Drawn from immuneACCESS, this table holds only the in-frame rearrangements with V and J called that TCRdb kept. Clones are partly lost; checked studies trace under half to an unresolved V gene and leave the rest unexplained. D and trimming come from the DNA, and the V and J calls and clone size come from that table. This sample holds more than 75,000 clones; roughly 91% were observed only once. Around 4.5% of the sample comes from the top ten.

The sequence was collected from a woman older than 75 with active COVID-19. Sequencing was performed on peripheral blood. This chain is built from TRBV27 and TRBJ2-5; 8 middle bases align to TRBD2. DNA sequence: TGTGCCAGCAGCGGGGGGGGGTGGGGCCTAGAGACCCAGTACTTC. It encodes CASSGGGWGLETQYF.